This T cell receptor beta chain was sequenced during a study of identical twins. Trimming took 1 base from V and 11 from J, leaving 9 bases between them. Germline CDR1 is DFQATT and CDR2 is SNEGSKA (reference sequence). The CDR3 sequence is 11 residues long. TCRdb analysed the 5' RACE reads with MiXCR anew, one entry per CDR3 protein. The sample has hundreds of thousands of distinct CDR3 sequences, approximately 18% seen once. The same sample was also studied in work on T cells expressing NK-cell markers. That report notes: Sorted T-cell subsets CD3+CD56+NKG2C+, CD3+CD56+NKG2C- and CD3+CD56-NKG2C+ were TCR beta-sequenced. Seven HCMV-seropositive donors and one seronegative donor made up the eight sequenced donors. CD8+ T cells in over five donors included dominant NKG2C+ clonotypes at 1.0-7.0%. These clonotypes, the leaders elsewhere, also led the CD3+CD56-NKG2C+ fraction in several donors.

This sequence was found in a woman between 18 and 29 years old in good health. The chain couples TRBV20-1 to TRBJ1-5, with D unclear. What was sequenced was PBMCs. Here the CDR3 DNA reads TGCAGTGCTAGAGGGCCGCGGGCCCAGCATTTT. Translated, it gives CSARGPRAQHF.